The 3 T cell receptor beta chains below were found in one sample sequenced in a study of T-cell memory formation after mild COVID-19. TCRdb used MiXCR to reprocess the 5' RACE reads, holding one entry per CDR3 protein. The table has 180,000 or so distinct CDR3 sequences, approximately 10% seen once. Specimen: PBMCs or a T cell subset sorted from them (not recorded which). These receptors were obtained from a man aged 18 to 29 who had mild COVID-19 (a few samples of this study predate the infection). Cell type and time point are not known.

This clonotype was seen a handful of times. V and J are TRBV5-1 and TRBJ2-2; weak D call: TRBD1 (6 bases). The CDR3 covers 14 residues. Germline assignment: CDR1 SGHRS and CDR2 YFSETQ. V dropped 4 bases and J dropped 2 bases, with 9 bases sitting between them. CDR3 DNA: TGCGCCAGCAGCGAGACAGGAAACACCGGGGAGCTGTTTTTT. Amino acid sequence: CASSETGNTGELFF.

Only a few counts were recorded for this clonotype. This sequence joins TRBV5-1 and TRBJ1-5; 10 bases agree with TRBD1. CDR3 length: 17 residues. J lost 6 bases, V lost 5 bases, and 14 bases had no gene match. Germline V gene data show CDR1 as SGHRS and CDR2 as YFSETQ. Here the CDR3 DNA reads TGCGCCAGCAGAGAATTCCGGGACAGGGGAGCCACTCAGCCCCAGCATTTT. This encodes CASREFRDRGATQPQHF. Looking up the rest from reference TRBV5-1 and TRBJ1-5 gives the full variable domain: KAGVTQTPRYLIKTRGQQVTLSCSPISGHRSVSWYQQTPGQGLQFLFEYFSETQRNKGNFPGRFSGRQFSNSRSEMNVSTLELGDSALYLCASREFRDRGATQPQHFGDGTRLSIL.

The V gene is TRBV29-1, the J gene TRBJ2-1; 10 bases agree with TRBD1. This CDR3 has 13 amino acids. Trimming at V came to 3 bases and at J to 7 bases, leaving 3 bases not matched to a gene. Germline V gene sequence: CDR1 SQVTM, CDR2 ANQGSEA. CDR3 residues: CSVDRTGGNEQFF. CDR3 coding DNA: TGCAGCGTTGACAGGACAGGGGGGAATGAGCAGTTCTTC.